The following is a T cell receptor (beta chain) sequence with its context. The antigen remains unidentified. This entry belongs to a study of cytomegalovirus exposure and HLA in healthy donors. Study-level findings and limits: In vitro experiments confirmed that three CMV-associated chains were specific for CMV antigens. Analysis performed later showed TCR beta chains linked to HLA being more clonally expanded than equally common others. In a later analysis, at a false discovery rate of 0.05, about 15,000 TCR beta sequences were associated with HLA alleles. A later analysis found that most CMV-associated TCR beta chains appeared HLA-restricted.

In the PCR, 60 Vbeta and 13 Jbeta primers were used. Method: immunoSEQ multiplex PCR; TCRdb's copy keeps in-frame clones and lacks some. The table lists around 150,000 clones, approximately 80% of them singletons. From germline, CDR1 is LNHDA and CDR2 SQIVND (reference sequence). Trimming pared 4 bases from V and 7 bases from J, leaving 13 bases between. The CDR3 length is 14 residues. Input material: PBMCs. This chain joins TRBV19 and TRBJ2-2; D is perhaps TRBD1 (5 bases). The source of this sequence is a man between 25 and 39 years old in good health and CMV-seronegative. CDR3 residues: CASSKWGASGELFF. CDR3 nucleotide sequence: TGTGCCAGTAGTAAGTGGGGCGCGAGCGGGGAGCTGTTTTTT.